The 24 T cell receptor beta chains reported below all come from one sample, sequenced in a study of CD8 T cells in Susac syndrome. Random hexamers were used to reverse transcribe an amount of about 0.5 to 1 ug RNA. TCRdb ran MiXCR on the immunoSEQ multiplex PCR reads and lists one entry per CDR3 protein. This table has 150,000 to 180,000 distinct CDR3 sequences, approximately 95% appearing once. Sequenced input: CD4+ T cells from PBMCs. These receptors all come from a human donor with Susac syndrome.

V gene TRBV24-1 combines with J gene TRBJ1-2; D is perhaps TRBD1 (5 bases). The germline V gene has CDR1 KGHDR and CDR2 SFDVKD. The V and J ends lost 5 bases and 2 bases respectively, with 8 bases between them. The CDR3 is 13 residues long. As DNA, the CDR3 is TGTGCCACCAGTGGGGGCGGCAACTATGGCTACACCTTC. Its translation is CATSGGGNYGYTF.

The CDR3 sequence is CASSSTSAGELFF. CDR3 sequence (DNA): TGTGCCAGCAGCTCCACTAGCGCCGGGGAGCTGTTTTTT. The chain links TRBV7-3 to TRBJ2-2; 7 nucleotides line up with TRBD2. The germline gives CDR1 SGHTA, CDR2 FQGTGA. After removal of 4 bases from V and 6 bases from J, the junction contained 2 bases not matched to a gene. CDR3 length equals 13 residues.

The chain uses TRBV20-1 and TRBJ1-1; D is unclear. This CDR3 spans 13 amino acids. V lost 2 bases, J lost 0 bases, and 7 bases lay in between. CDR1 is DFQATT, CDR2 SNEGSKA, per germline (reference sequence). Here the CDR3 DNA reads TGCAGTGCTAGAAGCAGCGTGAACACTGAAGCTTTCTTT. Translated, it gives CSARSSVNTEAFF.

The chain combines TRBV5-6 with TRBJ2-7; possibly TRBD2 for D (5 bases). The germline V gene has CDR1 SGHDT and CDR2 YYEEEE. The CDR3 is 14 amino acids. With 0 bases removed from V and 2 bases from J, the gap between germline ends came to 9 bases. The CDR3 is CASSLGFGAYEQYF. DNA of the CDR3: TGTGCCAGCAGCTTGGGGTTCGGGGCCTACGAGCAGTACTTC.

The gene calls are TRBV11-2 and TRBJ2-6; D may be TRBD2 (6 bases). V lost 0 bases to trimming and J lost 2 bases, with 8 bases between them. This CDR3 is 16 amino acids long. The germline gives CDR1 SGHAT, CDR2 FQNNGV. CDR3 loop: CASSLEGLTGANVLTF. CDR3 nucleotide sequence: TGTGCCAGCAGCTTAGAGGGACTGACTGGGGCCAACGTCCTGACTTTC.

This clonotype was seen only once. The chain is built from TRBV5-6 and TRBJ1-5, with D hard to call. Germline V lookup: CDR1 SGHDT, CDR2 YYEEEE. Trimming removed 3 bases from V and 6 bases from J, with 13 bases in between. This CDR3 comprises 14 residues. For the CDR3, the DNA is TGTGCCAGCAGCTCAGGAATGTGGGGTCAGCCCCAGCATTTT. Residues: CASSSGMWGQPQHF.

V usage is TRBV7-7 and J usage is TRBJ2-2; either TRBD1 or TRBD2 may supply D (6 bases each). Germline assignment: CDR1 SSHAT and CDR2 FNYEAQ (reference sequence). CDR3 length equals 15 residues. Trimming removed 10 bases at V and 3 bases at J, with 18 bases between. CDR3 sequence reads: CAITWGARDTGELFF. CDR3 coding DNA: TGTGCCATTACGTGGGGGGCACGGGACACCGGGGAGCTGTTTTTT.

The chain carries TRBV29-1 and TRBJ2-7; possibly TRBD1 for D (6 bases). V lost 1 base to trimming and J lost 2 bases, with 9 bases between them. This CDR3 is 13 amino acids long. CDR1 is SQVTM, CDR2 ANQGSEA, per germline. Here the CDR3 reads CSVEGDTAYEQYF. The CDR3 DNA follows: TGCAGCGTTGAAGGGGACACTGCCTACGAGCAGTACTTC.

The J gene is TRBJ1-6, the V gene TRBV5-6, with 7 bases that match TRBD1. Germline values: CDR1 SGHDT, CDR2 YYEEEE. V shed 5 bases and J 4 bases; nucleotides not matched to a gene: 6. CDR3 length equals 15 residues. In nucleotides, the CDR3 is TGTGCCAGCAGACGGACAGGCGGTTATAATTCACCCCTCCACTTT. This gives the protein CASRRTGGYNSPLHF.

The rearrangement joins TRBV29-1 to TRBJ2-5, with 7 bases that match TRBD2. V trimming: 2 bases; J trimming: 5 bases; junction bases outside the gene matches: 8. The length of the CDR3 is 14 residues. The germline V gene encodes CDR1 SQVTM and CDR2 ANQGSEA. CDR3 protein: CSVEPLAPGETQYF. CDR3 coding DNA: TGCAGCGTTGAACCACTAGCGCCGGGGGAGACCCAGTACTTC.

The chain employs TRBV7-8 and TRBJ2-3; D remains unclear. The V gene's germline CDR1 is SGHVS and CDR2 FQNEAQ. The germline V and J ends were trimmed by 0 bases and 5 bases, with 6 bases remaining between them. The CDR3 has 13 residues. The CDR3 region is CASSLATGDTQYF. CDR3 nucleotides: TGTGCCAGCAGCTTAGCGACCGGAGATACGCAGTATTTT.

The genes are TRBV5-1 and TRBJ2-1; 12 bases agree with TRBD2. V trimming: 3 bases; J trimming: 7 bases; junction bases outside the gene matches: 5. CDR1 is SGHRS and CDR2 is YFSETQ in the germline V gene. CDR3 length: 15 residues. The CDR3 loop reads CASSSLAGGQNEQFF. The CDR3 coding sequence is TGCGCCAGCAGCTCCCTAGCGGGGGGGCAGAATGAGCAGTTCTTC.

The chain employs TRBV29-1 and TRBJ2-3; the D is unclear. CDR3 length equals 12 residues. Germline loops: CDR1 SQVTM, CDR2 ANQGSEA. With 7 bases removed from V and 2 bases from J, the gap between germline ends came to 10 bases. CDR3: CSAHSFTDTQYF. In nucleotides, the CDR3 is TGCAGCGCACACAGTTTCACAGATACGCAGTATTTT.

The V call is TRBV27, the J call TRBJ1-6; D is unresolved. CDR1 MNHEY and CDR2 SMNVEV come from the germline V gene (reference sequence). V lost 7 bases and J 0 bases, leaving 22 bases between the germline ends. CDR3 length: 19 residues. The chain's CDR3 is CASKDPPGSPSSYNSPLHF. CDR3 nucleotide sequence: TGTGCCAGCAAAGACCCACCCGGGAGCCCGAGCTCCTATAATTCACCCCTCCACTTT.

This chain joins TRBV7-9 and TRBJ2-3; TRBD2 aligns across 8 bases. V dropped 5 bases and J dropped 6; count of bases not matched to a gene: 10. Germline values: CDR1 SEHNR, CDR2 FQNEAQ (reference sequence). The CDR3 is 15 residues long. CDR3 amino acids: CASSHGTRPRDTQYF. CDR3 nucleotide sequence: TGTGCCAGCAGCCATGGGACTAGGCCCCGGGATACGCAGTATTTT.

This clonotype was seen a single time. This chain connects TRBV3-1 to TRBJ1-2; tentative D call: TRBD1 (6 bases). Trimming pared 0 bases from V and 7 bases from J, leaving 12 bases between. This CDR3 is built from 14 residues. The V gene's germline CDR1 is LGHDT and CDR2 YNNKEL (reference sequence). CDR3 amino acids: CASSQEGRGGGYTF. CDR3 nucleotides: TGTGCCAGCAGCCAAGAAGGCAGGGGAGGTGGCTACACCTTC. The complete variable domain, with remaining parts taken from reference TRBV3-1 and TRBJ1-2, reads DTAVSQTPKYLVTQMGNDKSIKCEQNLGHDTMYWYKQDSKKFLKIMFSYNNKELIINETVPNRFSPKSPDKAHLNLHINSLELGDSAVYFCASSQEGRGGGYTFGSGTRLTVV.

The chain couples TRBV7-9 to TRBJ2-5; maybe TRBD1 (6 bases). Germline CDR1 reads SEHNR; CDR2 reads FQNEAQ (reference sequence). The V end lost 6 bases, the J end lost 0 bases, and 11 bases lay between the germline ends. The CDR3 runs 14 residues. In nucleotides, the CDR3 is TGTGCCAGCAGTCGCTGGGACAACCAAGAGACCCAGTACTTC. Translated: CASSRWDNQETQYF.

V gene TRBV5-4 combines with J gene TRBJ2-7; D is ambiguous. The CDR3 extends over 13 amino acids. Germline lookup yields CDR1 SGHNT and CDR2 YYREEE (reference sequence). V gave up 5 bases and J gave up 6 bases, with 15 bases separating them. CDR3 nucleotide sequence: TGTGCCAGCAGTCAAAGGCCACCTTCCGAGCAGTACTTC. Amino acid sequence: CASSQRPPSEQYF.

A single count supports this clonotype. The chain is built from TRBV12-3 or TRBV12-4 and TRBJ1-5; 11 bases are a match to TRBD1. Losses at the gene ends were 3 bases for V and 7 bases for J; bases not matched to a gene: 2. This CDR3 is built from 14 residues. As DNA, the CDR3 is TGTGCCAGCAGTTTTGGGACAGGGGGACAGCCCCAGCATTTT. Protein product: CASSFGTGGQPQHF.

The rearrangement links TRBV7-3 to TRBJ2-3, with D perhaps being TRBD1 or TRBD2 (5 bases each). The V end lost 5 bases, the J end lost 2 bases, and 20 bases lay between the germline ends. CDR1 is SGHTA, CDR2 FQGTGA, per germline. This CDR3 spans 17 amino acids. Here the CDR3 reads CASSPQVGARDTDTQYF. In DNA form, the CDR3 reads TGTGCCAGCAGCCCCCAGGTAGGGGCGAGGGACACAGATACGCAGTATTTT.

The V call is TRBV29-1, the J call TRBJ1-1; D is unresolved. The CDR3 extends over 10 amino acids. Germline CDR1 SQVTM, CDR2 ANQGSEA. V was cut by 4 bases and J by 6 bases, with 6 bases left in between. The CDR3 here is CSVGRAEAFF. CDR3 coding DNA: TGCAGCGTTGGAAGGGCTGAAGCTTTCTTT.

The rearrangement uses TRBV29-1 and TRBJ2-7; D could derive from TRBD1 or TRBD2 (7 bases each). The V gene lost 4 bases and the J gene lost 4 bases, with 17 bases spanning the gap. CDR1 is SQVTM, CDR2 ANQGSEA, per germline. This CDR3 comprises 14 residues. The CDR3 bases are TGCAGCGTTGGACCGACAGGGCGGGGGTACGAGCAGTACTTC. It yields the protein CSVGPTGRGYEQYF.

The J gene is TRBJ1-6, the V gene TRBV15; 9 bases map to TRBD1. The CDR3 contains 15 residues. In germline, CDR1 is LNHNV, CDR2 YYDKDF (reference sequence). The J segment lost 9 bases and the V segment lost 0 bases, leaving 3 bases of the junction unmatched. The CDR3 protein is CATSRDGDRVSPLHF. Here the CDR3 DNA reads TGTGCCACCAGCAGAGATGGGGACAGGGTTTCACCCCTCCACTTT. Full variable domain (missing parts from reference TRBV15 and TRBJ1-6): DAMVIQNPRYQVTQFGKPVTLSCSQTLNHNVMYWYQQKSSQAPKLLFHYYDKDFNNEADTPDNFQSRRPNTSFCFLDIRSPGLGDTAMYLCATSRDGDRVSPLHFGNGTRLTVT.

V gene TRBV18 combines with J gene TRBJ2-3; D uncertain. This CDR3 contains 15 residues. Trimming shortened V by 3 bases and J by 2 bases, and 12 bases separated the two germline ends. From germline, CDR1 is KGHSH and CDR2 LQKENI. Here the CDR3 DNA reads TGTGCCAGCTCACCGACAACGACCTCCACAGATACGCAGTATTTT. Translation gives CASSPTTTSTDTQYF.